A selection of T cell receptor beta chains follows, all from one sample in a study of cytomegalovirus exposure and HLA in healthy donors. Profiling relied on immunoSEQ multiplex PCR, and the TCRdb table lists in-frame clones only, not all of them. The sample lists some 66,000 clones, 70% to 85% occurring once. The source material was PBMCs. All receptors come from a man aged 60 to 69 in good health and CMV-seropositive. The CDR3 runs from the conserved cysteine through the conserved F or W. D genes are given only for firm matches. The size field is filled for only some rows; it gives once, few, many or a size class.

V gene: TRBV4-1
J gene: TRBJ1-2
clone size: NA
D gene: TRBD1
CDR3 DNA: TGCGCCAGCAGCTCGAGGGACAGGGTGGGGTATGGCTACACCTTC
CDR3 protein: CASSSRDRVGYGYTF

V gene: TRBV19
J gene: TRBJ2-5
clone size: few
D gene: TRBD1
CDR3 DNA: TGTGCCAGTAGTATAAGGGGGCAGGGGGCCCTTACGCCTCAAGAGACCCAGTACTTC
CDR3 protein: CASSIRGQGALTPQETQYF

V gene: TRBV11-2
J gene: TRBJ2-2
clone size: NA
D gene: NA
CDR3 DNA: TGTGCCAGCAGCTTGGGGGCCCGCGCGGCGGGGGAGCTGTTTTTT
CDR3 protein: CASSLGARAAGELFF

V gene: TRBV11-3
J gene: TRBJ2-7
clone size: NA
D gene: TRBD1
CDR3 DNA: TGTGCCAGCAGCCAACCGGGACAGCCCTACGAGCAGTACTTC
CDR3 protein: CASSQPGQPYEQYF

V gene: TRBV7-9
J gene: TRBJ2-1
clone size: NA
D gene: NA
CDR3 DNA: TGTGCCAGCAGCCCACCAGGGGCCGGCTCCTACAATGAGCAGTTCTTC
CDR3 protein: CASSPPGAGSYNEQFF

V gene: TRBV27
J gene: TRBJ2-3
clone size: NA
D gene: TRBD1
CDR3 DNA: TGTGCCAGCAGTTGGGACAGATGGGGTACAGATACGCAGTATTTT
CDR3 protein: CASSWDRWGTDTQYF

V gene: TRBV11-2
J gene: TRBJ1-2
clone size: NA
D gene: NA
CDR3 DNA: TGTGCCAGCAGCTTAGCTTTTAGGGGGACCAACTATGGCTACACCTTC
CDR3 protein: CASSLAFRGTNYGYTF

V gene: TRBV27
J gene: TRBJ2-1
clone size: few
D gene: TRBD2
CDR3 DNA: TGTGCCAGCCGCCGGACTAGCGGGGGGGTAAATGAGCAGTTCTTC
CDR3 protein: CASRRTSGGVNEQFF

V gene: TRBV11-1
J gene: TRBJ2-1
clone size: NA
D gene: TRBD2
CDR3 DNA: TGTGCCAGCAGCTTAAGCGGGAGGGCCTACAATGAGCAGTTCTTC
CDR3 protein: CASSLSGRAYNEQFF

V gene: TRBV11-2
J gene: TRBJ1-3
clone size: few
D gene: NA
CDR3 DNA: TGTGCCAGCAGCTTAGCCGGAGTTACTGGAAACACCATATATTTT
CDR3 protein: CASSLAGVTGNTIYF

V gene: TRBV7-9
J gene: TRBJ2-7
clone size: NA
D gene: NA
CDR3 DNA: TGTGCCAGCAGCTTAGCGAAAATTGGACAACGCGACTACGAGCAGTACTTC
CDR3 protein: CASSLAKIGQRDYEQYF

V gene: TRBV5-6
J gene: TRBJ2-7
clone size: few
D gene: TRBD1
CDR3 DNA: TGTGCCAGCAGCTGGAGTACAGGGGGGTGGTACGAGCAGTACTTC
CDR3 protein: CASSWSTGGWYEQYF

V gene: TRBV6-5
J gene: TRBJ2-7
clone size: few
D gene: NA
CDR3 DNA: TGTGCCAGCAGTGTAGGCAGGGGAGGGTTGTACGAGCAGTACTTC
CDR3 protein: CASSVGRGGLYEQYF

V gene: TRBV5-6
J gene: TRBJ2-7
clone size: few
D gene: TRBD1
CDR3 DNA: TGTGCCAGCAGCTCCTGGGCAGGGGGCGGCGAGCAGTACTTC
CDR3 protein: CASSSWAGGGEQYF

V gene: TRBV5-6
J gene: TRBJ2-5
clone size: few
D gene: TRBD1
CDR3 DNA: TGTGCCAGCAGCACACAGGGGAGAATGAGAGAGACCCAGTACTTC
CDR3 protein: CASSTQGRMRETQYF

V gene: TRBV5-1
J gene: TRBJ2-7
clone size: NA
D gene: TRBD1
CDR3 DNA: TGCGCCAGCAGCTTGATTGGGACAGGGGAGCGAGAGCAGTACTTC
CDR3 protein: CASSLIGTGEREQYF

V gene: TRBV11-2
J gene: TRBJ2-7
clone size: NA
D gene: TRBD2
CDR3 DNA: TGTGCCAGCAGCCCATTGGGGGGGAGGACCTCTGACGAGCAGTACTTC
CDR3 protein: CASSPLGGRTSDEQYF

V gene: TRBV2
J gene: TRBJ2-7
clone size: NA
D gene: TRBD2
CDR3 DNA: TGTGCCAGCAGGTCTAGCGGGAGGGCCCACGAGCAGTACTTC
CDR3 protein: CASRSSGRAHEQYF

V gene: TRBV19
J gene: TRBJ2-5
clone size: NA
D gene: NA
CDR3 DNA: TGTGCCAGTAGTAGGGGCACGCAAGAGACCCAGTACTTC
CDR3 protein: CASSRGTQETQYF

V gene: TRBV6-1
J gene: TRBJ1-1
clone size: few
D gene: NA
CDR3 DNA: TGTGCCAGCAGACCGATGGCAGGGATGAACACTGAAGCTTTCTTT
CDR3 protein: CASRPMAGMNTEAFF

V gene: TRBV5-1
J gene: TRBJ2-3
clone size: few
D gene: NA
CDR3 DNA: TGCGCCAGCAGCTTGGGAGGGACTCATGGCACAGATACGCAGTATTTT
CDR3 protein: CASSLGGTHGTDTQYF

V gene: TRBV5-8
J gene: TRBJ1-3
clone size: NA
D gene: NA
CDR3 DNA: TGTGCCAGCAGCTTCGGGGGGCTTGGAAACACCATATATTTT
CDR3 protein: CASSFGGLGNTIYF

V gene: TRBV14
J gene: TRBJ1-3
clone size: once
D gene: NA
CDR3 DNA: TGTGCCAGCAGCCAAGATTTACAGAGCTCTGGAAACACCATATATTTT
CDR3 protein: CASSQDLQSSGNTIYF

V gene: TRBV7-9
J gene: TRBJ1-2
clone size: NA
D gene: NA
CDR3 DNA: TGTGCCAGCAGCCCCGGACAGATGAACTATGGCTACACCTTC
CDR3 protein: CASSPGQMNYGYTF

V gene: TRBV19
J gene: TRBJ2-1
clone size: NA
D gene: NA
CDR3 DNA: TGTGCCAGTAGTCCACGGGGGGCGTACAATGAGCAGTTCTTC
CDR3 protein: CASSPRGAYNEQFF

V gene: TRBV18
J gene: TRBJ1-2
clone size: NA
D gene: TRBD1
CDR3 DNA: TGTGCCAGCTCAGCCCGGGACAGGGCTGGCTACACCTTC
CDR3 protein: CASSARDRAGYTF

V gene: TRBV13
J gene: TRBJ1-3
clone size: NA
D gene: NA
CDR3 DNA: TGTGCCAGCAGCCAAATCACGTCGGCAGGAATTTTAGGCTCTTCTGGAAACACCATATATTTT
CDR3 protein: CASSQITSAGILGSSGNTIYF

V gene: TRBV7-8
J gene: TRBJ2-7
clone size: few
D gene: NA
CDR3 DNA: TGTGCCAGCAGCCCCGCTGGGCAGGCGACCCCCTACGAGCAGTACTTC
CDR3 protein: CASSPAGQATPYEQYF

V gene: TRBV19
J gene: TRBJ2-3
clone size: NA
D gene: NA
CDR3 DNA: TGTGCCAGTAGTAACCGTCCTAGATCAGGCACAGATACGCAGTATTTT
CDR3 protein: CASSNRPRSGTDTQYF

V gene: TRBV9
J gene: TRBJ2-1
clone size: NA
D gene: NA
CDR3 DNA: TGTGCCAGCAGCGTAGCTACGATCGTGGGAGTGGGTAGCAATGAGCAGTTCTTC
CDR3 protein: CASSVATIVGVGSNEQFF

V gene: TRBV29-1
J gene: TRBJ2-7
clone size: NA
D gene: TRBD1
CDR3 DNA: TGCAGCGTAGAGACAGGGTCCTACGAGCAGTACTTC
CDR3 protein: CSVETGSYEQYF

V gene: TRBV5-1
J gene: TRBJ2-5
clone size: NA
D gene: NA
CDR3 DNA: TGCGCCAGCAGCTTGGGACAGGCGCAAGAGACCCAGTACTTC
CDR3 protein: CASSLGQAQETQYF

V gene: TRBV6-1
J gene: TRBJ1-5
clone size: NA
D gene: TRBD1
CDR3 DNA: TGTGCCAGCAGTGATGGACAGGACCATCAGCCCCAGCATTTT
CDR3 protein: CASSDGQDHQPQHF

V gene: TRBV6-4
J gene: TRBJ1-5
clone size: NA
D gene: NA
CDR3 DNA: TGTGCCAGCAGTGACGAGGAGAATAGCAATCAGCCCCAGCATTTT
CDR3 protein: CASSDEENSNQPQHF

V gene: TRBV27
J gene: TRBJ2-6
clone size: NA
D gene: NA
CDR3 DNA: TGTGCCAGCAGTTTAGGAGTACCAACCTACTCTGGGGCCAACGTCCTGACTTTC
CDR3 protein: CASSLGVPTYSGANVLTF

V gene: TRBV6-5
J gene: TRBJ2-7
clone size: NA
D gene: TRBD1
CDR3 DNA: TGTGCCAGCAGGGCCGGGACAGGGGGCTACGAGCAGTACTTC
CDR3 protein: CASRAGTGGYEQYF

V gene: TRBV10-3
J gene: TRBJ1-5
clone size: NA
D gene: NA
CDR3 DNA: TGTGCCATCAGTGACCTGGCAGGCAATCAGCCCCAGCATTTT
CDR3 protein: CAISDLAGNQPQHF

V gene: TRBV6-1
J gene: TRBJ1-2
clone size: few
D gene: TRBD1
CDR3 DNA: TGTGCCAGCCAGGGGGCGAATAACTATGGCTACACCTTC
CDR3 protein: CASQGANNYGYTF

V gene: TRBV11-2
J gene: TRBJ2-5
clone size: NA
D gene: NA
CDR3 DNA: TGTGCCAGCAGCTACCGACAGAACGGGGAGACCCAGTACTTC
CDR3 protein: CASSYRQNGETQYF

V gene: TRBV7-8
J gene: TRBJ2-1
clone size: NA
D gene: TRBD2
CDR3 DNA: TGTGCCAGCAGCTTTTGGACTAGCGGGGGAGATTACAATGAGCAGTTCTTC
CDR3 protein: CASSFWTSGGDYNEQFF

V gene: TRBV13
J gene: TRBJ2-1
clone size: few
D gene: TRBD2
CDR3 DNA: TGTGCCAGCAGTCTTAGCGGGGCGCTCTCCCACAATGAGCAGTTCTTC
CDR3 protein: CASSLSGALSHNEQFF

V gene: TRBV5-1
J gene: TRBJ1-2
clone size: once
D gene: TRBD1
CDR3 DNA: TGCGCCAGCAGCATACAGGGGAACGGTGGCTACACCTTC
CDR3 protein: CASSIQGNGGYTF

V gene: TRBV5-4
J gene: TRBJ1-6
clone size: few
D gene: TRBD1
CDR3 DNA: TGTGCCAGCAGCGATGGGACAGGGTATAATTCACCCCTCCACTTT
CDR3 protein: CASSDGTGYNSPLHF

V gene: TRBV2
J gene: TRBJ2-7
clone size: NA
D gene: NA
CDR3 DNA: TGTGTCAGCAGTGAACAGGAGGCTGCCTACGAGCAGTACTTC
CDR3 protein: CVSSEQEAAYEQYF

V gene: TRBV6-1
J gene: TRBJ1-3
clone size: once
D gene: NA
CDR3 DNA: TGTGCCATTACTGGTGACTTCGCTGGAAACACCATATATTTT
CDR3 protein: CAITGDFAGNTIYF

V gene: TRBV7-9
J gene: TRBJ2-3
clone size: NA
D gene: NA
CDR3 DNA: TGTGCCAGCAGCTTAAGGGCTAGCGCGGGCACAGATACGCAGTATTTT
CDR3 protein: CASSLRASAGTDTQYF

V gene: TRBV18
J gene: TRBJ1-1
clone size: NA
D gene: NA
CDR3 DNA: TGTGCCAGCTCACCGTTCAGGGGAGATACTGAAGCTTTCTTT
CDR3 protein: CASSPFRGDTEAFF

V gene: TRBV25-1
J gene: TRBJ1-1
clone size: NA
D gene: NA
CDR3 DNA: TGTGCCAGCAGTGAAGGAGAGGGCACTGAAGCTTTCTTT
CDR3 protein: CASSEGEGTEAFF

V gene: TRBV7-2
J gene: TRBJ1-6
clone size: NA
D gene: NA
CDR3 DNA: TGTGCCAGCAGCTTACCCTATGGGTCCCCGGGGAATTCACCCCTCCACTTT
CDR3 protein: CASSLPYGSPGNSPLHF

V gene: TRBV5-1
J gene: TRBJ2-1
clone size: NA
D gene: NA
CDR3 DNA: TGCGCCAGCAGCCAGAACTACAATGAGCAGTTCTTC
CDR3 protein: CASSQNYNEQFF

V gene: TRBV19
J gene: TRBJ1-2
clone size: once
D gene: NA
CDR3 DNA: TGTGCCAGTACCCGGACACCGGGCCCCTATGGCTACACCTTC
CDR3 protein: CASTRTPGPYGYTF

V gene: TRBV4-1
J gene: TRBJ1-1
clone size: NA
D gene: TRBD1
CDR3 DNA: TGCGCCAGCAGCCCCCAGGGGGGAAACATGAACACTGAAGCTTTCTTT
CDR3 protein: CASSPQGGNMNTEAFF

V gene: TRBV9
J gene: TRBJ2-2
clone size: NA
D gene: NA
CDR3 DNA: TGTGCCAGCAGCGTATTAGCGACGAACACCGGGGAGCTGTTTTTT
CDR3 protein: CASSVLATNTGELFF

V gene: TRBV5-4
J gene: TRBJ1-2
clone size: NA
D gene: TRBD1
CDR3 DNA: TGTGCCAGCAGCTTGGCAGGGGGGCGACCTAACTATGGCTACACCTTC
CDR3 protein: CASSLAGGRPNYGYTF